The clone carrying this T cell receptor beta chain was counted ten times or more. The target antigen is unknown. TCRdb independently ran MiXCR on the 5' RACE reads; one entry per CDR3 protein. Of about 44,000 distinct CDR3 sequences listed, approximately 11% were seen once; the top ten hold more than 1.3%. The data belong to a study of CD8 T cells in ankylosing spondylitis. Study results and caveats: Apparently characteristic of ankylosing spondylitis blood was a TCR beta motif (roughly 8 highly homologous variants). Earlier authors reported some of these motif variants in reactive arthritis synovial fluid and blood.

Sequencing was performed on blood, either unsorted or a sorted T cell fraction (not recorded which). The sequence was collected from a male donor with ankylosing spondylitis or in good health (not recorded which).

As DNA, the CDR3 is TGCGCCAGCAGCCCGGGACTAGACCAAGAGACCCAGTACTTC. It yields the protein CASSPGLDQETQYF. The chain links TRBV5-1 to TRBJ2-5, with TRBD2 matching over 8 bases. CDR1 is SGHRS and CDR2 is YFSETQ in the germline V gene. J lost 0 bases, V lost 4 bases, and 2 bases had no gene match. CDR3 length: 14 amino acids. Complete variable domain (other parts from reference TRBV5-1 and TRBJ2-5): KAGVTQTPRYLIKTRGQQVTLSCSPISGHRSVSWYQQTPGQGLQFLFEYFSETQRNKGNFPGRFSGRQFSNSRSEMNVSTLELGDSALYLCASSPGLDQETQYFGPGTRLLVL.